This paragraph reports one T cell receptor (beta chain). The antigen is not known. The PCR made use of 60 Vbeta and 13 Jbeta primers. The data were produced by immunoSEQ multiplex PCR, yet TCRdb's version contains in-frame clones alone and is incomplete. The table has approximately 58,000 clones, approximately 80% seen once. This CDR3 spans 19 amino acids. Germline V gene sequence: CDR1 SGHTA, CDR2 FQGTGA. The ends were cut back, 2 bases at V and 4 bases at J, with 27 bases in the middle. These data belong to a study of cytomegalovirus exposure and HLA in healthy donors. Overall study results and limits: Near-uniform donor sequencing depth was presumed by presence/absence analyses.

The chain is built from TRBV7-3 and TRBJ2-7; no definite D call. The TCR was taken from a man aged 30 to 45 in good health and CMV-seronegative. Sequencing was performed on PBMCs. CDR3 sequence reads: CASSLAPSFPPYGAYEQYF. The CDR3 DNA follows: TGTGCCAGCAGCTTAGCCCCTAGTTTCCCACCCTACGGAGCGTACGAGCAGTACTTC. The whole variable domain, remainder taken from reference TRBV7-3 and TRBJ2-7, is GAGVSQTPSNKVTEKGKYVELRCDPISGHTALYWYRQSLGQGPEFLIYFQGTGAADDSGLPNDRFFAVRPEGSVSTLKIQRTERGDSAVYLCASSLAPSFPPYGAYEQYFGPGTRLTVT.